This T cell receptor (beta chain) was recorded in a study of control samples from healthy donors and cancer patients. The V gene's germline CDR1 is MNHEY and CDR2 SMNVEV (reference sequence). The V gene lost 5 bases and the J gene lost 2 bases, with 10 bases spanning the gap. The CDR3 runs to 13 residues. The data were produced by immunoSEQ multiplex PCR, yet TCRdb's version contains in-frame clones alone and is incomplete. Seen here are about 63,000 clones, more than 70% observed once, and the top ten hold 9.5% to 15%. The chain has TRBV27 and TRBJ2-7; unclear D gene. The clonotype comes from a woman aged 60-75 years with lung cancer. The sequenced material came from PBMCs. The CDR3 loop reads CASSPGPPYEQYF. CDR3 in DNA: TGTGCCAGCAGTCCAGGACCCCCCTACGAGCAGTACTTC.